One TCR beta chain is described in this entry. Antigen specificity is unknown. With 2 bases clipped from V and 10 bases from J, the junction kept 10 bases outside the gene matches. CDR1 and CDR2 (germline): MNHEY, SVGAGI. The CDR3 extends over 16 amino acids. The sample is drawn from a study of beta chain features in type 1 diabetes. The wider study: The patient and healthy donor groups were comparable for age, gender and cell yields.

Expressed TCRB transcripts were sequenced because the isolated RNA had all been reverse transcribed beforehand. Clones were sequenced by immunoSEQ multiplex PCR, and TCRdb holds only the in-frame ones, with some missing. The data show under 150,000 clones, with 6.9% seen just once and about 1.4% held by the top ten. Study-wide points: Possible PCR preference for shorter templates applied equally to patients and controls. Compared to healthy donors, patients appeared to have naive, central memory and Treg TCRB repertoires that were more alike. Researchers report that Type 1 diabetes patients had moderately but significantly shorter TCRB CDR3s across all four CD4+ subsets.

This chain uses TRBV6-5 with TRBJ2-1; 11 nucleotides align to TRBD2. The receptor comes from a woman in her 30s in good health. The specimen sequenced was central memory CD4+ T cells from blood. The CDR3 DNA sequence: TGTGCCAGCAGTTACACCGGGACTAGCGGTGGGAGGGAGCAGTTCTTC. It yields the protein CASSYTGTSGGREQFF.